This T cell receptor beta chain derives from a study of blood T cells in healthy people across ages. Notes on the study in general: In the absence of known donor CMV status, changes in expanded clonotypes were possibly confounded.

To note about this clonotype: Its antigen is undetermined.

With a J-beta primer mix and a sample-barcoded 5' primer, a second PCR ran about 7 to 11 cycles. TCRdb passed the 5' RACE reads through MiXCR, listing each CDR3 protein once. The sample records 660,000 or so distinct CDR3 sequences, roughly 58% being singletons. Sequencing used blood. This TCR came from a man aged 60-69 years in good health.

The CDR3 region has the DNA TGTGCCAGCAGGACGACAGGGGACTTCTACAATGAGCAGTTCTTC. Translated, it gives CASRTTGDFYNEQFF. V is TRBV12-3 or TRBV12-4 and J is TRBJ2-1; TRBD1 matches 8 bases. CDR3 length: 15 amino acids. The J segment lost 3 bases and the V segment lost 6 bases, leaving 7 bases of the junction unmatched.